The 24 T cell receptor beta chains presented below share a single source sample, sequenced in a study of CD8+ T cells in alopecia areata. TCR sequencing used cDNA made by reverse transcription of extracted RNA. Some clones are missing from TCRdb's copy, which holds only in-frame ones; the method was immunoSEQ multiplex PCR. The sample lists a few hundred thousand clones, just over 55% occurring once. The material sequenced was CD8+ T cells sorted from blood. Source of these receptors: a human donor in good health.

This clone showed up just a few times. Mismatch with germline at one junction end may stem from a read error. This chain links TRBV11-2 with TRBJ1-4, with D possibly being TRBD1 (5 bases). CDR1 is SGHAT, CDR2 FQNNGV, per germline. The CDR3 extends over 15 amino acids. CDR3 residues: CASSPGWGDNEKLFF. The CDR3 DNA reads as TGTGCCAGCAGCCCCGGGTGGGGGGATAATGAAAAGCTGTTTTTT.

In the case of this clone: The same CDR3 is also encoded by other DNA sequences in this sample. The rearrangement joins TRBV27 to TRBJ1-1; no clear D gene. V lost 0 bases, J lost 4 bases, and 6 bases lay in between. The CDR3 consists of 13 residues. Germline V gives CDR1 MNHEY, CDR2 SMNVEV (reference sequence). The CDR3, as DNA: TGTGCCAGCAGTTTATCGTTGGGCACTGAAGCTTTCTTT. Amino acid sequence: CASSLSLGTEAFF.

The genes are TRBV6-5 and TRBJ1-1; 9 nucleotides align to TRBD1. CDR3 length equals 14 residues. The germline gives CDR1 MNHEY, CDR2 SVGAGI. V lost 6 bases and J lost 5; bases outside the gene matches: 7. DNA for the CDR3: TGTGCCAGCAGCCCCGGGACAGGGAGGACTGAAGCTTTCTTT. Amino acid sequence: CASSPGTGRTEAFF.

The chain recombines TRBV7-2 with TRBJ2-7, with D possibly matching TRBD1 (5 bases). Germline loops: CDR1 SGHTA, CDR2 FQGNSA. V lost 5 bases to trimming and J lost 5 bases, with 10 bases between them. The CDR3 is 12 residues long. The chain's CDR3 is CASSQPRDEQYF. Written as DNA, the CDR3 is TGTGCCAGCAGCCAACCCAGGGACGAGCAGTACTTC.

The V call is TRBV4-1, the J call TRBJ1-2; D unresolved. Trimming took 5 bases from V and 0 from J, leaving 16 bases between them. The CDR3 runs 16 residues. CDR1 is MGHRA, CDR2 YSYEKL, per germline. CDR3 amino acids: CASSFQSDTPNYGYTF. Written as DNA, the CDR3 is TGCGCCAGCAGCTTTCAGTCCGACACCCCTAACTATGGCTACACCTTC.

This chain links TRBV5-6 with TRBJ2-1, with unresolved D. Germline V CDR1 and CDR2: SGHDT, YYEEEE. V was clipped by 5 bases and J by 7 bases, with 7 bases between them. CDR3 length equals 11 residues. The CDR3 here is CASRMGNEQFF. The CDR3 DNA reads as TGTGCCAGCAGGATGGGGAATGAGCAGTTCTTC.

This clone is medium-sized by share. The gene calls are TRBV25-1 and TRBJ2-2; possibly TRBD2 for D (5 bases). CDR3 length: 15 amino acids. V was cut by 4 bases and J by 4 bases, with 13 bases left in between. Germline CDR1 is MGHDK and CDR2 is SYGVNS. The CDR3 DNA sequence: TGTGCCAGCAGTGGGCTAGCTGACTCCACCGGGGAGCTGTTTTTT. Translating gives CASSGLADSTGELFF.

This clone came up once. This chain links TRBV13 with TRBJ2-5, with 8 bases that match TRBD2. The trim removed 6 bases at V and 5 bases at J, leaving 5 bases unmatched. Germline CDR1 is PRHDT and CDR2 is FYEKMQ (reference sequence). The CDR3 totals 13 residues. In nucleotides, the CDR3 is TGTGCCAGCAGTCCGGGGGGGCTGGAGACCCAGTACTTC. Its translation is CASSPGGLETQYF.

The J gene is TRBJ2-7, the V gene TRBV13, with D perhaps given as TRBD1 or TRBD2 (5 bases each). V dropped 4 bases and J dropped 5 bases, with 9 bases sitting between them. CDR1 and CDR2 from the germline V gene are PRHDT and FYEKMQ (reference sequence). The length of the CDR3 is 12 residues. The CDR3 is CASSSLGDEQYF. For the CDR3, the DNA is TGTGCCAGCAGCTCCCTGGGGGACGAGCAGTACTTC.

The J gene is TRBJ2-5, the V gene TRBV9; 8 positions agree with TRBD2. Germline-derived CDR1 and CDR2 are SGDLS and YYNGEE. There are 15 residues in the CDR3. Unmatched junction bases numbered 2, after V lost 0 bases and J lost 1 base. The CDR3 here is CASSVAGGTQETQYF. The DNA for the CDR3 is TGTGCCAGCAGCGTAGCGGGGGGGACCCAAGAGACCCAGTACTTC.

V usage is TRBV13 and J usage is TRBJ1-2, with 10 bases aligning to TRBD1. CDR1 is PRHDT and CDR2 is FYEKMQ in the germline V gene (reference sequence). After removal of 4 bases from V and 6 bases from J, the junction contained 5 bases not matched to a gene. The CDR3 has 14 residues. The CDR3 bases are TGTGCCAGCAGCTCCGGGACAGGGGCAGATGGCTACACCTTC. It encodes CASSSGTGADGYTF.

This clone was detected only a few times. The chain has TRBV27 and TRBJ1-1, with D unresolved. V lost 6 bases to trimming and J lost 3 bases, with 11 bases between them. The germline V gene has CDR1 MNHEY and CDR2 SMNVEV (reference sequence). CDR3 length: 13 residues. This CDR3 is CASSLRAYTEAFF. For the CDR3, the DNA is TGTGCCAGCAGCCTACGGGCCTACACTGAAGCTTTCTTT.

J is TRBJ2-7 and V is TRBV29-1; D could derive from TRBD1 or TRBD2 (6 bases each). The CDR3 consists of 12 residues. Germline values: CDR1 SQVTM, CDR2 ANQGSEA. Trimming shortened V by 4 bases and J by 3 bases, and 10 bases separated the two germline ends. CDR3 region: CSVGGANYEQYF. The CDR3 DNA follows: TGCAGCGTTGGGGGGGCAAACTACGAGCAGTACTTC.

The CDR3 DNA follows: TGTGCCAGCATCAGGCCGGCCTACGTAGGTAATGAGCAGTTCTTC. Translating it yields CASIRPAYVGNEQFF. The chain employs TRBV2 and TRBJ2-1, with D unclear. This CDR3 is built from 15 residues. Trimming stripped 7 bases from V and 7 bases from J, with 20 bases between. Per the germline V gene, CDR1 is SNHLY and CDR2 is FYNNEI.

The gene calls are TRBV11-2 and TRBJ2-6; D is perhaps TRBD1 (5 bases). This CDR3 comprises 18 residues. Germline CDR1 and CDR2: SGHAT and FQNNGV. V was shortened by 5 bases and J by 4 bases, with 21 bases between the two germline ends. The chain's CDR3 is CASSPRQLDYAGANVLTF. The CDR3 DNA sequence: TGTGCCAGCAGCCCGCGACAGCTTGATTACGCCGGGGCCAACGTCCTGACTTTC. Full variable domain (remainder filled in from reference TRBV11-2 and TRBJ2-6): EAGVAQSPRYKIIEKRQSVAFWCNPISGHATLYWYQQILGQGPKLLIQFQNNGVVDDSQLPKDRFSAERLKGVDSTLKIQPAKLEDSAVYLCASSPRQLDYAGANVLTFGAGSRLTVL.

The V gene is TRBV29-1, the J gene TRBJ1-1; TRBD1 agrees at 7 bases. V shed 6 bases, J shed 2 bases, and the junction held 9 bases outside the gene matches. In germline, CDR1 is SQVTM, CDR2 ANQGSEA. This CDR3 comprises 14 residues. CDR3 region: CSVGLTGINTEAFF. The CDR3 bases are TGCAGCGTGGGGTTGACAGGGATAAACACTGAAGCTTTCTTT.

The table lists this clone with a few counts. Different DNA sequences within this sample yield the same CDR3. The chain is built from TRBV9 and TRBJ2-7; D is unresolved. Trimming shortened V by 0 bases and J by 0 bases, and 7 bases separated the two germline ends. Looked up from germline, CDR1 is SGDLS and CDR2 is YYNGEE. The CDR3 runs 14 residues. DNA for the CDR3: TGTGCCAGCAGCGTAGTTCCTAGCTCCTACGAGCAGTACTTC. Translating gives CASSVVPSSYEQYF.

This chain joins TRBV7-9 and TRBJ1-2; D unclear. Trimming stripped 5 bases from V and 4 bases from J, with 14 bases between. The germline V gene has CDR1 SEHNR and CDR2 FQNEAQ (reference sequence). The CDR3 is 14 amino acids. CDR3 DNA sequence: TGTGCCAGCAGCCGTGAACCGGGCGTCTATGGCTACACCTTC. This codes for CASSREPGVYGYTF.

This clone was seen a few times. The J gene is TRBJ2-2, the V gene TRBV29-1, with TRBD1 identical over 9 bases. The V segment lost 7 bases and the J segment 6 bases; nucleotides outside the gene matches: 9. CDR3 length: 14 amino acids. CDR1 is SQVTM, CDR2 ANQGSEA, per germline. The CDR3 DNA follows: TGCAGCGGGGGACCGGGACAGGGTCCCGGGGAGCTGTTTTTT. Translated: CSGGPGQGPGELFF.

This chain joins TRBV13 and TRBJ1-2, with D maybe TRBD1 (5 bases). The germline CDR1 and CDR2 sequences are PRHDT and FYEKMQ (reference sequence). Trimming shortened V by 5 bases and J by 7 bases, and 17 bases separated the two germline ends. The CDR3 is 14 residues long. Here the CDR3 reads CASSARGVIGGYTF. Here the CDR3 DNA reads TGTGCCAGCAGCGCGCGGGGGGTAATCGGTGGCTACACCTTC.

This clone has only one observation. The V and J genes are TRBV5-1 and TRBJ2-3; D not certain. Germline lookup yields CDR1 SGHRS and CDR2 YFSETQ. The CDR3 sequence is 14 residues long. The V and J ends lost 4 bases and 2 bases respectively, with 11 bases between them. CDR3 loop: CASSPDDLTDTQYF. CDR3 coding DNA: TGCGCCAGCAGCCCCGACGATCTCACAGATACGCAGTATTTT.

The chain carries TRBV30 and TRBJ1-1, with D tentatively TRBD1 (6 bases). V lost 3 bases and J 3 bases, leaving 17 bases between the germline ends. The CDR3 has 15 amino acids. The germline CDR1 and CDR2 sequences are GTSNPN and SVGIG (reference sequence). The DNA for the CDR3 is TGTGCCTGGAGGCCTTCAACAGGGCTAGACACTGAAGCTTTCTTT. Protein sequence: CAWRPSTGLDTEAFF.

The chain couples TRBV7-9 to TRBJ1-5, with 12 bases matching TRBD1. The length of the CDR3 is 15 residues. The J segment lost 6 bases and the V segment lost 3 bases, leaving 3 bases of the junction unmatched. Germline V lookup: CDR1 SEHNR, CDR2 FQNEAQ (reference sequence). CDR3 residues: CASSLGQGAGQPQHF. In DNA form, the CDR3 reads TGTGCCAGCAGCTTGGGACAGGGGGCAGGTCAGCCCCAGCATTTT.

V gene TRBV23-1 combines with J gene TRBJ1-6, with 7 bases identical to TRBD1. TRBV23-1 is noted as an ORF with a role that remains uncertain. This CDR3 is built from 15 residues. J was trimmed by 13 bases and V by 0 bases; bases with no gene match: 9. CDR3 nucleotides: TGCGCCAGCAGTCAATCAACAGGGGACACCTCGCCCCTCCACTTT. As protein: CASSQSTGDTSPLHF.